The next 14 T cell receptor beta chains were all read from a single sample in a study of blood T cell repertoires in COVID-19. Here immunoSEQ multiplex PCR was the method, and the copy in TCRdb shows in-frame clones only, minus some. The sample records more than 250,000 clones, roughly 88% being singletons. Sequencing input: PBMCs or T cells enriched from blood (not recorded which). These receptors were collected from a man aged 30-40 years who had recovered from COVID-19.

V is TRBV9 and J is TRBJ1-6; D remains ambiguous. Per germline, CDR1 SGDLS and CDR2 YYNGEE. This CDR3 has 14 residues. V lost 0 bases and J lost 8, with 9 bases in between. CDR3 amino acids: CASSVGPEDSPLHF. Written as DNA, the CDR3 is TGTGCCAGCAGCGTAGGGCCAGAAGATTCACCCCTCCACTTT.

The V call is TRBV3-1 (or the pseudogene TRBV3-2), the J call TRBJ2-7, with 13 bases lining up with TRBD2. V lost 4 bases and J lost 4; bases outside the gene matches: 7. The CDR3 contains 16 residues. CDR1 is LGHDT, CDR2 YNNKEL, per germline (reference sequence). The CDR3 sequence is CASSLRLAGGGYEQYF. As DNA, the CDR3 is TGTGCCAGCAGCCTACGACTAGCGGGGGGCGGGTACGAGCAGTACTTC.

The chain carries TRBV5-1 and TRBJ2-5; 14 nucleotides agree with TRBD2. The CDR3 spans 18 residues. V lost 3 bases and J lost 2; bases outside the gene matches: 9. CDR1 and CDR2 (germline): SGHRS, YFSETQ. DNA of the CDR3: TGCGCCAGCAGCTCCCGAAGGACTAGCGGGGGGAGGCAAGAGACCCAGTACTTC. Translation gives CASSSRRTSGGRQETQYF.

The chain employs TRBV4-1 and TRBJ2-4, with a possible D match to TRBD2 (7 bases). This CDR3 is built from 17 residues. Germline V CDR1 and CDR2: MGHRA, YSYEKL. V lost 4 bases and J lost 2, with 18 bases in between. CDR3 sequence (DNA): TGCGCCAGCAGCCCGAGGGGGGGAATGGAGTCCAAAAACATTCAGTACTTC. Translating it yields CASSPRGGMESKNIQYF.

The chain has TRBV4-1 and TRBJ1-5; D unresolved. The V end was cut by 4 bases, the J end by 5 bases, with 15 bases between. CDR1 and CDR2 from the germline V gene are MGHRA and YSYEKL. The CDR3 has 15 amino acids. CDR3 in DNA: TGCGCCAGCAGCCCCGCGGATGGAGTGGATCAGCCCCAGCATTTT. Amino acids: CASSPADGVDQPQHF.

The chain carries TRBV9 and TRBJ2-3, with a weak D call TRBD1 (5 bases). This CDR3 has 13 residues. Germline CDR1 is SGDLS and CDR2 is YYNGEE. V gave up 1 base and J gave up 6 bases, with 9 bases separating them. As DNA, the CDR3 is TGTGCCAGCAGCGTAAGCAGGGCGGATACGCAGTATTTT. Residues: CASSVSRADTQYF.

The genes are TRBV6-5 and TRBJ1-1; D is unclear. CDR1 is MNHEY, CDR2 SVGAGI, per germline. Trimming pared 6 bases from V and 3 bases from J, leaving 8 bases between. This CDR3 has 12 residues. CDR3 coding DNA: TGTGCCAGCAGATGGAGGGACACTGAAGCTTTCTTT. Its protein product is CASRWRDTEAFF.

The chain joins TRBV7-3 to TRBJ2-2; TRBD2 aligns across 11 bases. The length of the CDR3 is 16 residues. CDR1 is SGHTA, CDR2 FQGTGA, per germline. Unmatched junction bases numbered 7, after V lost 4 bases and J lost 6 bases. CDR3 sequence: CASSSQPGLAAGELFF. Here the CDR3 DNA reads TGTGCCAGCAGCTCTCAACCGGGACTAGCGGCCGGGGAGCTGTTTTTT.

This clone came up once. The chain carries TRBV18 and TRBJ2-5; D is undetermined. CDR1 KGHSH and CDR2 LQKENI come from the germline V gene. CDR3 length: 13 amino acids. The V end was cut by 0 bases, the J end by 6 bases, with 8 bases between. The CDR3 DNA sequence: TGTGCCAGCTCACCACCGAGCGTCCAGACCCAGTACTTC. This codes for CASSPPSVQTQYF.

The V gene is TRBV6-5, the J gene TRBJ2-2; no firm D call. CDR1 is MNHEY and CDR2 is SVGAGI in the germline V gene. Trimming left V 2 bases short and J 2 bases short, with 3 bases between. CDR3 length: 13 amino acids. The CDR3 loop is CASSYPNTGELFF. DNA of the CDR3: TGTGCCAGCAGTTACCCTAACACCGGGGAGCTGTTTTTT.

V usage is TRBV2 and J usage is TRBJ1-5; D is perhaps TRBD1 (6 bases). CDR1 and CDR2 from the germline V gene are SNHLY and FYNNEI. Deletions cut 5 bases from V and 5 bases from J, with 13 bases between. The CDR3 covers 14 residues. CDR3 in amino acids: CASSTDRLDQPQHF. In DNA form, the CDR3 reads TGTGCCAGCAGTACTGACAGGTTAGATCAGCCCCAGCATTTT.

This chain connects TRBV13 to TRBJ2-7; D not resolved. The CDR3 consists of 13 residues. V was shortened by 3 bases and J by 2 bases, with 8 bases between the two germline ends. Germline CDR1 PRHDT, CDR2 FYEKMQ (reference sequence). Written as DNA, the CDR3 is TGTGCCAGCAGCTTTCTTCCTGCCTACGAGCAGTACTTC. Translation: CASSFLPAYEQYF. The variable domain in full, with the rest retrieved from reference TRBV13 and TRBJ2-7, is AAGVIQSPRHLIKEKRETATLKCYPIPRHDTVYWYQQGPGQDPQFLISFYEKMQSDKGSIPDRFSAQQFSDYHSELNMSSLELGDSALYFCASSFLPAYEQYFGPGTRLTVT.

This chain links TRBV5-6 with TRBJ1-2; the match to TRBD1 covers 7 bases. The CDR3 totals 15 residues. In germline, CDR1 is SGHDT, CDR2 YYEEEE. After removal of 1 base from V and 2 bases from J, the junction contained 5 bases not matched to a gene. For the CDR3, the DNA is TGTGCCAGCAGCTTGTTAACAGGGGAAAACTATGGCTACACCTTC. Its protein is CASSLLTGENYGYTF.

This rearrangement joins TRBV9 to TRBJ2-1, with 15 bases aligning to TRBD2. Germline V CDR1 and CDR2: SGDLS, YYNGEE. With 4 bases clipped from V and 3 bases from J, the junction kept 8 bases outside the gene matches. The CDR3 contains 18 residues. Written as DNA, the CDR3 is TGTGCCAGCAGCTTCGGGACTAGCGGGGGGACGTACTACAATGAGCAGTTCTTC. Its translation: CASSFGTSGGTYYNEQFF.